This entry lists 28 T cell receptor beta chains sequenced from one sample in a study of cytotoxic CD8 clonotypes in ibrutinib-treated CLL. Libraries were prepared by immunoSEQ multiplex PCR; TCRdb keeps only in-frame clonotypes and omits some of them. The repertoire includes under 150,000 clones, 85% to 95% of them detected once, and about a tenth sits in the top ten. The source material was PBMCs, sampled after 12 months of ibrutinib treatment. These receptors were obtained from a human donor with chronic lymphocytic leukemia.

This clone was picked up one time. The chain carries TRBV6-5 and TRBJ2-7; D gene unclear. V was clipped by 5 bases and J by 7 bases, with 9 bases between them. From germline, CDR1 is MNHEY and CDR2 SVGAGI. The CDR3 loop spans 11 amino acids. In nucleotides, the CDR3 is TGTGCCAGCAGTATGCAGGTAGAGCAGTACTTC. It translates to CASSMQVEQYF.

This clone was observed a single time. An end of the junction differs from the germline gene, which may be a read error. The chain links TRBV7-7 to TRBJ2-2; possible D gene TRBD2, 6 bases. The CDR3 runs to 13 residues. Germline-derived CDR1 and CDR2 are SSHAT and FNYEAQ (reference sequence). CDR3 sequence reads: CASSLGGAGELFF. Here the CDR3 DNA reads TGTGCTAGCAGCTTAGGAGGGGCGGGGGAGCTGTTTTTT.

For this clone: Other DNA sequences in this specimen translate into the identical CDR3. The rearrangement uses TRBV5-1 and TRBJ1-4, with TRBD1 matching 9 bases. V gave up 4 bases and J gave up 5 bases; unmatched junction bases: 3. The CDR3 totals 14 residues. Germline values: CDR1 SGHRS, CDR2 YFSETQ. The CDR3 DNA sequence: TGCGCCAGCAGCCCGGGACAGGGAAATGAAAAACTGTTTTTT. Translation: CASSPGQGNEKLFF.

The chain is built from TRBV9 and TRBJ2-3; D tentatively reads TRBD1 or TRBD2 (6 bases each). From germline, CDR1 is SGDLS and CDR2 YYNGEE. CDR3 length equals 16 residues. Trimming removed 0 bases at V and 3 bases at J, with 14 bases between. As DNA, the CDR3 is TGTGCCAGCAGCGTAGCGGAGGGGGGTCCTACAGATACGCAGTATTTT. This gives the protein CASSVAEGGPTDTQYF.

This clone was seen just once. The sample carries other DNA sequences with the same CDR3. The V and J genes are TRBV7-2 and TRBJ1-2; D ambiguous. Germline CDR1 is SGHTA and CDR2 is FQGNSA. The CDR3 is 12 residues long. V was trimmed by 0 bases and J by 2 bases, leaving 1 base between them. The chain's CDR3 is CASSLANYGYTF. The CDR3 coding sequence is TGTGCCAGCAGCTTAGCCAACTATGGCTACACCTTC.

This chain uses TRBV4-3 with TRBJ2-7; D ambiguous. The CDR3 is made up of 18 amino acids. The germline gives CDR1 LGHNA, CDR2 YSLEER. Trimming removed 0 bases at V and 2 bases at J, with 20 bases between. CDR3 sequence reads: CASSQDLILANRPYEQYF. CDR3 bases: TGCGCCAGCAGCCAAGATCTAATTTTGGCGAACCGTCCCTACGAGCAGTACTTC.

V and J are TRBV29-1 and TRBJ2-3; possible D gene TRBD2, 6 bases. Per germline, CDR1 SQVTM and CDR2 ANQGSEA. The CDR3 is 15 amino acids. The CDR3 coding sequence is TGCACTATCCAACCCGGGGGTTCGGTCACAGATACGCAGTATTTT. Protein product: CTIQPGGSVTDTQYF.

This chain uses TRBV6-6 with TRBJ2-7; 9 bases are a match to TRBD2. Germline CDR1 and CDR2: MNHNY and SVGAGI (reference sequence). This CDR3 has 12 amino acids. The J segment lost 5 bases and the V segment lost 8 bases, leaving 4 bases of the junction unmatched. As DNA, the CDR3 is TGTGCCAGCTCGGCTAGCGGGAACGAGCAGTACTTC. Its translation: CASSASGNEQYF.

The chain is built from TRBV11-3 and TRBJ2-2; D is uncertain. Germline lookup yields CDR1 SGHNT and CDR2 YENEEA. The CDR3 length is 14 residues. The V and J ends lost 2 bases and 4 bases respectively, with 8 bases between them. The CDR3, as DNA: TGTGCCAGCAGCTTATTGAAGGCCACCGGGGAGCTGTTTTTT. Translating gives CASSLLKATGELFF.

The chain is built from TRBV28 and TRBJ2-4; D not resolved. The V gene lost 6 bases and the J gene lost 3 bases, with 9 bases spanning the gap. This CDR3 contains 13 residues. The germline gives CDR1 MDHEN, CDR2 SYDVKM. The CDR3 nucleotides are TGTGCCAGCAGGGGCAGAAACAAAAACATTCAGTACTTC. Protein sequence: CASRGRNKNIQYF.

This chain connects TRBV4-1 to TRBJ2-3; maybe TRBD2 (6 bases). CDR1 MGHRA and CDR2 YSYEKL come from the germline V gene. This CDR3 spans 17 amino acids. Trimming left V 1 base short and J 4 bases short, with 18 bases between. CDR3: CASSQVGRETIADTQYF. CDR3 sequence (DNA): TGCGCCAGCAGCCAAGTTGGCCGGGAGACGATTGCAGATACGCAGTATTTT.

This clone was detected only a few times. The chain recombines TRBV30 with TRBJ1-1, with a weak D call TRBD1 (6 bases). V was shortened by 4 bases and J by 6 bases, with 15 bases between the two germline ends. The CDR3 spans 13 residues. Germline lookup yields CDR1 GTSNPN and CDR2 SVGIG (reference sequence). CDR3 protein: CAWKRGGQPEAFF. DNA of the CDR3: TGTGCCTGGAAGAGGGGTGGACAGCCTGAAGCTTTCTTT.

The DNA of the CDR3 is TGTGCCAGCAGCCCCCGGGGGAGACCACAAGAGACCCAGTACTTC. This translates into CASSPRGRPQETQYF. J is TRBJ2-5 and V is TRBV7-3; D possibly corresponds to TRBD2 (6 bases). The CDR3 covers 15 residues. CDR1 and CDR2 (germline): SGHTA, FQGTGA. Trimming removed 5 bases at V and 2 bases at J, with 15 bases between.

V and J are TRBV30 and TRBJ2-2; 10 bases align to TRBD1. The CDR3 has 12 amino acids. Germline CDR1 reads GTSNPN; CDR2 reads SVGIG (reference sequence). V lost 3 bases to trimming and J lost 13 bases; unmatched junction nucleotides: 5. CDR3 nucleotides: TGTGCCTGGAGCGCCCGGGACAGGGGGCTGTTTTTT. It codes for CAWSARDRGLFF.

The chain couples TRBV12-5 to TRBJ2-2, with D uncertain. The germline V gene encodes CDR1 LGHNT and CDR2 FRNRAP. CDR3 length equals 13 residues. V was clipped by 2 bases and J by 5 bases, with 6 bases between them. CDR3 bases: TGTGCTAGTGGTTTGATCAGTACCGGGGAGCTGTTTTTT. It encodes CASGLISTGELFF.

The rearrangement links TRBV6-5 to TRBJ2-7; D unclear. V was clipped by 2 bases and J by 3 bases, with 8 bases between them. This CDR3 spans 13 amino acids. Germline values: CDR1 MNHEY, CDR2 SVGAGI. CDR3 bases: TGTGCCAGCAGTTACGGCGCCTACTACGAGCAGTACTTC. It yields the protein CASSYGAYYEQYF.

The V call is TRBV18, the J call TRBJ1-2; 8 bases fit TRBD1. The CDR3 spans 14 residues. Trimming cost V 3 bases and J 4 bases; bases outside gene matches: 4. CDR1 and CDR2 (germline): KGHSH, LQKENI. The CDR3 DNA reads TGTGCCAGCTCACCGGGACAGGATCGCTATGGCTACACCTTC. Residues: CASSPGQDRYGYTF.

The chain uses TRBV6-4 and TRBJ2-3, with 7 bases that match TRBD1. Germline lookup yields CDR1 MRHNA and CDR2 SNTAGT. This CDR3 contains 14 residues. V gave up 8 bases and J gave up 4 bases; unmatched junction bases: 9. The CDR3 nucleotides read TGTGCCAGCGGACAGGACGATTCCGCAGATACGCAGTATTTT. The encoded protein is CASGQDDSADTQYF.

V gene TRBV11-2 combines with J gene TRBJ2-1; D is uncertain. The germline V gene has CDR1 SGHAT and CDR2 FQNNGV. V lost 5 bases to trimming and J lost 5 bases, with 10 bases between them. There are 13 residues in the CDR3. The CDR3 reads CASSRTSNNEQFF. The CDR3 DNA is TGTGCCAGCAGCCGTACGAGCAACAATGAGCAGTTCTTC.

This chain joins TRBV4-2 and TRBJ2-1; 7 bases are shared with TRBD2. Trimming at V came to 3 bases and at J to 7 bases, leaving 12 bases not matched to a gene. This CDR3 contains 16 residues. Germline lookup yields CDR1 LGHNA and CDR2 YNFKEQ. The CDR3 protein is CASSQRGLLGGNEQFF. The CDR3 DNA sequence: TGTGCCAGCAGCCAGAGGGGACTACTGGGAGGGAATGAGCAGTTCTTC.

This clone was observed once. The J gene is TRBJ1-1, the V gene TRBV7-2, with 10 bases fitting TRBD1. CDR3 length equals 15 residues. Germline values: CDR1 SGHTA, CDR2 FQGNSA. The V segment lost 1 base and the J segment 5 bases; nucleotides outside the gene matches: 4. Here the CDR3 DNA reads TGTGCCAGCAGCTTAGAGGGACAGGGGTTTACTGAAGCTTTCTTT. This gives the protein CASSLEGQGFTEAFF.

This clone was picked up one time. The chain has TRBV13 and TRBJ1-4; no clear D. V was shortened by 2 bases and J by 5 bases, with 3 bases between the two germline ends. CDR3 size: 12 residues. Germline V CDR1 and CDR2: PRHDT, FYEKMQ (reference sequence). The CDR3 sequence: CASSLRNEKLFF. As DNA, the CDR3 is TGTGCCAGCAGCTTACGCAATGAAAAACTGTTTTTT.

This clone was picked up a small number of times. CDR3 DNA: TGTGCCAGCAGTGAAGCGTCTAGGAATCAGCCCCAGCATTTT. It yields the protein CASSEASRNQPQHF. The chain has TRBV6-1 and TRBJ1-5; D remains ambiguous. The CDR3 is made up of 14 amino acids. V was clipped by 0 bases and J by 4 bases, with 7 bases between them. CDR1 is MNHNS and CDR2 is SASEGT in the germline V gene.

This chain links TRBV27 with TRBJ1-1; unclear D gene. The CDR3 loop spans 15 amino acids. V was clipped by 7 bases and J by 3 bases, with 18 bases between them. In germline, CDR1 is MNHEY, CDR2 SMNVEV (reference sequence). DNA for the CDR3: TGTGCCAGCAAATCTACGGACGCTTTCTACACTGAAGCTTTCTTT. Protein sequence: CASKSTDAFYTEAFF.

This rearrangement joins TRBV5-5 to TRBJ2-5; D unclear. Germline V gives CDR1 SGHKS, CDR2 YYEKEE (reference sequence). Deletions cut 1 base from V and 2 bases from J, with 3 bases between. The CDR3 is 12 amino acids. CDR3 sequence (DNA): TGTGCCAGCAGCTTGCTTCAAGAGACCCAGTACTTC. This codes for CASSLLQETQYF. The full variable domain, in which reference TRBV5-5 and TRBJ2-5 provide the parts outside the CDR3, is DAGVTQSPTHLIKTRGQQVTLRCSPISGHKSVSWYQQVLGQGPQFIFQYYEKEERGRGNFPDRFSARQFPNYSSELNVNALLLGDSALYLCASSLLQETQYFGPGTRLLVL.

This clone was recorded once. The rearrangement uses TRBV19 and TRBJ2-2, with D hard to call. CDR3 length equals 13 residues. The germline V gene encodes CDR1 LNHDA and CDR2 SQIVND (reference sequence). V was clipped by 9 bases and J by 0 bases, with 8 bases between them. The CDR3 region has the DNA TGTGCCAGCGGACGGACGAACACCGGGGAGCTGTTTTTT. This translates into CASGRTNTGELFF.

This clone was detected only a few times. The chain is built from TRBV11-3 and TRBJ1-1; D remains ambiguous. The V end lost 4 bases, the J end lost 3 bases, and 9 bases lay between the germline ends. The CDR3 spans 13 residues. The germline gives CDR1 SGHNT, CDR2 YENEEA. The DNA for the CDR3 is TGTGCCAGCAGCTCCCGACGGGACACTGAAGCTTTCTTT. Translation: CASSSRRDTEAFF.

The J gene is TRBJ2-1, the V gene TRBV11-3; D uncertain. With 5 bases removed from V and 4 bases from J, the gap between germline ends came to 12 bases. This CDR3 is built from 14 residues. Germline CDR1 SGHNT, CDR2 YENEEA. The CDR3 bases are TGTGCCAGCAGCCCAGAGGCCTCTTACAATGAGCAGTTCTTC. Encoded protein: CASSPEASYNEQFF.